This T cell receptor (beta chain) was found in a study of T cell responses to AZD1222 COVID-19 vaccine. General study findings and limits: Among the donors, most were white British and more were female, and clonal diversity was possibly underestimated. Nearly half of spike-specific TCRs reportedly target unmutated variant regions. Of the AZD1222 recipients, only 5 or 6 were seropositive at baseline.

Clones were sequenced by immunoSEQ multiplex PCR, and TCRdb holds only the in-frame ones, with some missing. The table shows roughly 160,000 clones, with around 92% occurring only once. Germline values: CDR1 LGHNA, CDR2 YSLEER. The junction had 4 bases not matched to a gene; V was cut back by 3 bases and J by 6 bases. This CDR3 region has 14 residues. A few counts support this clone. No antigen is known for it. The clonotype was recovered from an adult in good health. Sequencing was performed on peripheral blood, taken on day 0 of AZD1222 vaccination. The chain carries TRBV4-3 and TRBJ2-2; 7 nucleotides match TRBD2. CDR3: CASSHSRGAGELFF. The DNA of the CDR3 is TGCGCCAGCAGCCATTCTCGGGGGGCCGGGGAGCTGTTTTTT.